One sample yielded the 2 T cell receptor beta chains listed below, sequenced in a study of control samples from healthy donors and cancer patients. Some clones are missing from TCRdb's copy, which holds only in-frame ones; the method was immunoSEQ multiplex PCR. The data contain 70,000 to 90,000 clones, around 94% of them singletons. The sample taken for sequencing was blood. These receptors came from a woman aged 40 to 50 in good health.

The chain combines TRBV7-9 with TRBJ1-5; D gene uncertain. Looked up from germline, CDR1 is SEHNR and CDR2 is FQNEAQ (reference sequence). Trimming removed 1 base from V and 3 bases from J, with 7 bases in between. The CDR3 loop spans 14 amino acids. The DNA of the CDR3 is TGTGCCAGCAGCTTAGGTACAGACAATCAGCCCCAGCATTTT. Translating gives CASSLGTDNQPQHF.

This chain joins TRBV5-6 and TRBJ2-7, with TRBD2 identical over 9 bases. CDR3 length equals 17 residues. V gave up 1 base and J gave up 3 bases; unmatched junction bases: 11. Germline assignment: CDR1 SGHDT and CDR2 YYEEEE. The CDR3 bases are TGTGCCAGCAGCTTGCCCCCTATCGGGCGGGAGGGCTACGAGCAGTACTTC. Protein product: CASSLPPIGREGYEQYF.